The 31 T cell receptor beta chains below were found in one sample sequenced in a study of PD-L1 blockade in urothelial cancer (dated by TCRdb to the late 2010s). The library relied on the immunoSEQ multiplex PCR assay. TCRdb limited this immuneACCESS table to in-frame rearrangements with V and J called. A share of clones is missing; checked studies link under half to unresolved V genes, and the rest is unexplained. The sample table contains 15,000 to 20,000 clones; only one count was recorded for around four fifths of them. More than 1.5% of the sample is in the top ten clones. In light of the paper, this sample's time point label describes: peripheral blood 6 weeks after treatment start. Sequencing used PBMCs, obtained around atezolizumab (anti-PD-L1) treatment. These receptors originate from a man aged 50-60 years with urothelial cancer.

The chain carries TRBV6-1 and TRBJ2-2; 15 bases fit TRBD2. Trimming cost V 3 bases and J 3 bases; bases outside gene matches: 11. This CDR3 spans 20 amino acids. The V gene's germline CDR1 is MNHNS and CDR2 SASEGT. CDR3 nucleotide sequence: TGTGCCAGCAGTGACGTCATGGGACTAGCGGGGGGCAAGTACACCGGGGAGCTGTTTTTT. Amino acid sequence: CASSDVMGLAGGKYTGELFF.

This chain joins TRBV9 and TRBJ1-1; tentative D call: TRBD1 (6 bases). CDR1 is SGDLS, CDR2 YYNGEE, per germline. The CDR3 totals 13 residues. The germline V and J ends were trimmed by 6 bases and 4 bases, with 13 bases remaining between them. CDR3 sequence (DNA): TGTGCCAGCACCAGGGGTAGGGGCACTGAAGCTTTCTTT. Residues: CASTRGRGTEAFF.

This chain links TRBV28 with TRBJ2-7, with 9 bases identical to TRBD1. The CDR3 consists of 17 residues. Germline CDR1 reads MDHEN; CDR2 reads SYDVKM. The trim removed 2 bases at V and 4 bases at J, leaving 12 bases unmatched. Written as DNA, the CDR3 is TGTGCCAGCAGTTTAGTCTCCGGGACAGGGACCTTATACGAGCAGTACGTC. Protein product: CASSLVSGTGTLYEQYV.

This chain links TRBV5-5 with TRBJ1-3; 7 bases are a match to TRBD1. Trimming cost V 1 base and J 0 bases; bases outside gene matches: 4. The CDR3 has 16 amino acids. Germline V gene lookup returns CDR1 SGHKS and CDR2 YYEKEE (reference sequence). The CDR3 reads CASSLTDRFSGNTIYF. As DNA, the CDR3 is TGTGCCAGCAGCTTGACGGACAGGTTCTCTGGAAACACCATATATTTT. The whole variable domain, filled in from reference TRBV5-5 and TRBJ1-3, reads DAGVTQSPTHLIKTRGQQVTLRCSPISGHKSVSWYQQVLGQGPQFIFQYYEKEERGRGNFPDRFSARQFPNYSSELNVNALLLGDSALYLCASSLTDRFSGNTIYFGEGSWLTVV.

The sample holds a few counts of this clone. The chain links TRBV5-4 to TRBJ1-2; D unresolved. The CDR3 is 13 residues long. V shed 2 bases and J shed 4 bases, with 9 bases lying between them. Germline V CDR1 and CDR2: SGHNT, YYREEE (reference sequence). The CDR3 loop is CASSFVESYGYTF. As DNA, the CDR3 is TGTGCCAGCAGCTTCGTAGAATCCTATGGCTACACCTTC.

The DNA for the CDR3 is TGCAGTGCTAGTTTCTTAGATGGCTACACCTTC. Protein: CSASFLDGYTF. The chain joins TRBV20-1 to TRBJ1-2, with no clear D. Between the trimmed V and J ends, which lost 3 bases and 6 bases, there was a span of 8 bases. CDR1 and CDR2 (germline): DFQATT, SNEGSKA (reference sequence). CDR3 length: 11 amino acids.

J is TRBJ2-5 and V is TRBV5-1; TRBD2 agrees at 9 bases. CDR1 is SGHRS, CDR2 YFSETQ, per germline. This CDR3 has 15 amino acids. The V gene end was trimmed by 2 bases and the J gene end by 5 bases; junction bases not matched to a gene: 7. CDR3: CASSLTAGGPETQYF. The CDR3 nucleotides are TGCGCCAGCAGCTTAACGGCGGGGGGGCCGGAGACCCAGTACTTC.

The chain recombines TRBV4-2 with TRBJ2-7, with TRBD2 identical over 9 bases. The CDR3 is 15 amino acids. In germline, CDR1 is LGHNA, CDR2 YNFKEQ. V trimming: 1 base; J trimming: 5 bases; junction bases outside the gene matches: 6. The CDR3 loop is CASSQVGSGSDEQYF. CDR3 bases: TGTGCCAGCAGCCAAGTGGGTAGCGGGAGCGACGAGCAGTACTTC.

The chain carries TRBV18 and TRBJ1-4; D unclear. Trimming took 2 bases from V and 1 from J, leaving 8 bases between them. The CDR3 extends over 15 amino acids. Germline CDR1 reads KGHSH; CDR2 reads LQKENI. The CDR3 sequence is CASSPGSGTNEKLFF. The CDR3 region has the DNA TGTGCCAGCTCACCAGGCTCAGGAACTAATGAAAAACTGTTTTTT.

This chain connects TRBV29-1 to TRBJ1-1; possible D gene TRBD1, 6 bases. This CDR3 spans 12 amino acids. V was cut by 6 bases and J by 0 bases, with 8 bases left in between. Germline V gene lookup returns CDR1 SQVTM and CDR2 ANQGSEA. For the CDR3, the DNA is TGCAGCGTGGGACACATGAACACTGAAGCTTTCTTT. This encodes CSVGHMNTEAFF.

This sequence joins TRBV18 and TRBJ1-2, with TRBD1 matching over 7 bases. V shed 4 bases, J shed 3 bases, and the junction held 5 bases outside the gene matches. From germline, CDR1 is KGHSH and CDR2 LQKENI. There are 14 residues in the CDR3. Written as DNA, the CDR3 is TGTGCCAGCTCACTGGACAGGTTGGACTATGGCTACACCTTC. Protein product: CASSLDRLDYGYTF.

The rearrangement uses TRBV7-2 and TRBJ2-5; TRBD1 matches at 8 bases. The V and J ends lost 1 base and 3 bases, in that order; junction bases with no gene match: 1. The length of the CDR3 is 14 residues. Germline loops: CDR1 SGHTA, CDR2 FQGNSA. The CDR3 DNA sequence: TGTGCCAGCAGCTTAGGGACAGGGAAAGAGACCCAGTACTTC. This encodes CASSLGTGKETQYF.

This clone was seen only once. This chain joins TRBV10-2 and TRBJ2-1; 10 bases map to TRBD2. V was clipped by 7 bases and J by 3 bases; unmatched bases: 3. The CDR3 consists of 14 residues. The germline gives CDR1 WSHSY, CDR2 SAAADI. CDR3 sequence: CASTAGGRYNEQFF. CDR3 bases: TGCGCCAGCACAGCGGGGGGGCGCTACAATGAGCAGTTCTTC.

This clone was recorded only once. The chain combines TRBV5-1 with TRBJ1-5; a weak D match, TRBD1 (6 bases). The CDR3 extends over 15 amino acids. Germline V gene data show CDR1 as SGHRS and CDR2 as YFSETQ. V dropped 4 bases and J dropped 1 base, with 12 bases sitting between them. The CDR3 protein is CASSVTGQSNQPQHF. The DNA for the CDR3 is TGCGCCAGCAGCGTAACCGGACAGAGCAATCAGCCCCAGCATTTT.

This clone has only a few counts. One junction end does not reproduce the germline sequence, and a read error may be involved. The chain recombines TRBV7-7 with TRBJ1-3; 7 bases align to TRBD1. The CDR3 runs to 15 residues. Germline-derived CDR1 and CDR2 are SSHAT and FNYEAQ (reference sequence). The CDR3: CASSYRQGSGNTIYF. The CDR3 DNA reads TGTGCTAGCAGCTACCGACAGGGCTCTGGAAACACCATATATTTT.

This clone was found a few times. The chain employs TRBV7-9 and TRBJ2-2, with 8 bases fitting TRBD1. The germline V gene has CDR1 SEHNR and CDR2 FQNEAQ (reference sequence). V lost 1 base, J lost 0 bases, and 7 bases stayed unmatched. This CDR3 is 18 amino acids long. The DNA for the CDR3 is TGTGCCAGCAGCTTAGGAGGACAGGGATTACCGAACACCGGGGAGCTGTTTTTT. It codes for CASSLGGQGLPNTGELFF. Complete variable domain (other parts from reference TRBV7-9 and TRBJ2-2): DTGVSQNPRHKITKRGQNVTFRCDPISEHNRLYWYRQTLGQGPEFLTYFQNEAQLEKSRLLSDRFSAERPKGSFSTLEIQRTEQGDSAMYLCASSLGGQGLPNTGELFFGEGSRLTVL.

CDR3 bases: TGTGCCAGCAGCTTAGGTACAGGGGGCAAGACCCAGTACTTC. It specifies CASSLGTGGKTQYF. The chain links TRBV11-2 to TRBJ2-5; TRBD1 matches at 9 bases. This CDR3 has 14 residues. Germline V lookup: CDR1 SGHAT, CDR2 FQNNGV. Germline trimming cut 1 base from V and 6 bases from J; bases unmatched to any gene: 3. Supplemented by reference TRBV11-2 and TRBJ2-5, the full variable domain reads EAGVAQSPRYKIIEKRQSVAFWCNPISGHATLYWYQQILGQGPKLLIQFQNNGVVDDSQLPKDRFSAERLKGVDSTLKIQPAKLEDSAVYLCASSLGTGGKTQYFGPGTRLLVL.

The J gene is TRBJ1-3, the V gene TRBV5-1; D not resolved. This CDR3 region has 16 residues. Germline V gives CDR1 SGHRS, CDR2 YFSETQ. V lost 0 bases to trimming and J lost 0 bases, with 10 bases between them. The CDR3 DNA reads TGCGCCAGCAGCTTGGCCCCTGAGAGCTCTGGAAACACCATATATTTT. This encodes CASSLAPESSGNTIYF.

J is TRBJ2-3 and V is TRBV7-2, with D maybe TRBD2 (6 bases). The V and J ends lost 5 bases and 2 bases respectively, with 14 bases between them. Germline V gives CDR1 SGHTA, CDR2 FQGNSA. The length of the CDR3 is 15 residues. CDR3 sequence (DNA): TGTGCCAGCAGCGCTAAGGCGGGGTACACAGATACGCAGTATTTT. Protein: CASSAKAGYTDTQYF.

This clone came up a few times. The rearrangement links TRBV6-5 to TRBJ2-1; 13 bases match TRBD2. Trimming removed 2 bases from V and 9 bases from J; junction bases left unmatched: 1. The CDR3 extends over 14 amino acids. CDR1 is MNHEY, CDR2 SVGAGI, per germline. The CDR3 bases are TGTGCCAGCAGTTACAGGACTAGCGGGAGTGAGCAGTTCTTC. It codes for CASSYRTSGSEQFF.

This chain joins TRBV5-1 and TRBJ1-2; the match to TRBD1 covers 7 bases. The CDR3 is 14 residues long. V lost 2 bases, J lost 5 bases, and 6 bases stayed unmatched. CDR1 and CDR2 from the germline V gene are SGHRS and YFSETQ. CDR3 amino acids: CASSLGQVLYGYTF. Written as DNA, the CDR3 is TGCGCCAGCAGCTTAGGACAGGTCCTATATGGCTACACCTTC.

This clone showed up just once. V is TRBV5-1 and J is TRBJ2-5; TRBD2 aligns across 13 bases. The germline V gene has CDR1 SGHRS and CDR2 YFSETQ. The CDR3 contains 17 residues. V gave up 3 bases and J gave up 2 bases; unmatched junction bases: 7. CDR3 residues: CASSSRLAGGFQETQYF. The CDR3 nucleotides read TGCGCCAGCAGCTCTAGACTAGCGGGGGGCTTTCAAGAGACCCAGTACTTC.

V and J are TRBV18 and TRBJ2-7; 7 bases match TRBD2. Germline V CDR1 and CDR2: KGHSH, LQKENI. The CDR3 consists of 14 residues. The ends lost 6 bases at V and 1 base at J; junction bases unmatched: 6. CDR3 sequence reads: CASSRGLLSYEQYF. The CDR3, as DNA: TGTGCCAGCTCCCGGGGACTATTATCCTACGAGCAGTACTTC.

The V call is TRBV7-8, the J call TRBJ2-1, with 7 nucleotides matching TRBD2. Germline V CDR1 and CDR2: SGHVS, FQNEAQ. This CDR3 contains 17 residues. With 4 bases clipped from V and 0 bases from J, the junction kept 9 bases outside the gene matches. CDR3 coding DNA: TGTGCCAGCAGCTCTCTAACGGGGGGTTACTCCTACAATGAGCAGTTCTTC. Translating it yields CASSSLTGGYSYNEQFF.

This clone was observed a few times. The V gene is TRBV9, the J gene TRBJ2-2; 9 nucleotides line up with TRBD1. CDR1 is SGDLS, CDR2 YYNGEE, per germline. The CDR3 loop spans 16 amino acids. V was clipped by 0 bases and J by 4 bases; unmatched bases: 4. The CDR3 is CASSVVGQGPTGELFF. The CDR3 DNA reads TGTGCCAGCAGCGTAGTGGGACAGGGTCCCACCGGGGAGCTGTTTTTT.

This clone was seen only a few times. This chain links TRBV5-6 with TRBJ2-5; D uncertain. The CDR3 is 11 amino acids. V was shortened by 1 base and J by 5 bases, with 3 bases between the two germline ends. The germline V gene has CDR1 SGHDT and CDR2 YYEEEE. The CDR3 sequence is CASSLRETQYF. CDR3 coding DNA: TGTGCCAGCAGCTTGCGGGAGACCCAGTACTTC.

The chain joins TRBV6-6 to TRBJ2-3; no definite D call. The ends were cut back, 0 bases at V and 1 base at J, with 5 bases in the middle. Germline values: CDR1 MNHNY, CDR2 SVGAGI (reference sequence). This CDR3 contains 14 residues. CDR3 DNA sequence: TGTGCCAGCAGTTACTCGAGTGGCACAGATACGCAGTATTTT. Amino acid sequence: CASSYSSGTDTQYF.

This chain joins TRBV5-1 and TRBJ2-1, with D hard to call. The length of the CDR3 is 11 residues. Germline loops: CDR1 SGHRS, CDR2 YFSETQ. V lost 1 base and J lost 10, with 6 bases in between. CDR3 DNA: TGCGCCAGCAGCTTGAACCGGGAGCAGTTCTTC. It translates to CASSLNREQFF.

V gene TRBV9 combines with J gene TRBJ1-3; 9 bases map to TRBD1. V lost 4 bases and J lost 3; bases outside the gene matches: 5. The germline V gene encodes CDR1 SGDLS and CDR2 YYNGEE. CDR3 length: 15 residues. In DNA, the CDR3 is TGTGCCAGCAGCCCAAGGACAGGGGTTGGAAACACCATATATTTT. It yields the protein CASSPRTGVGNTIYF.

This chain connects TRBV9 to TRBJ1-1; 10 positions agree with TRBD1. V dropped 4 bases and J dropped 5; count of bases not matched to a gene: 8. CDR3 length: 15 amino acids. Germline CDR1 and CDR2: SGDLS and YYNGEE. The CDR3 here is CASSPQGQGFTEAFF. The CDR3 DNA follows: TGTGCCAGCAGCCCCCAGGGACAGGGGTTTACTGAAGCTTTCTTT.

The V gene is TRBV10-3, the J gene TRBJ1-3; D perhaps matches TRBD1 (6 bases). The CDR3 is 14 amino acids. The germline gives CDR1 ENHRY, CDR2 SYGVKD. The V gene lost 5 bases and the J gene lost 2 bases, with 10 bases spanning the gap. The CDR3 sequence: CAISIQGTGNTIYF. The CDR3 DNA follows: TGTGCCATCAGTATACAGGGAACTGGAAACACCATATATTTT.